These T cell receptor beta chains were read from a single sample in a study of T cells in localized non-small cell lung cancer. The protocol was immunoSEQ multiplex PCR, while the TCRdb copy is restricted to in-frame clones and leaves out a portion. The data show 2,100 or so clones, more than 15% seen once. This specimen consisted of lung tumor tissue, obtained before any cancer treatment. All receptors derive from a man between 35 and 75 years old with stage I squamous cell lung carcinoma. Each CDR3 is given with its conserved first and last residue. The D gene is left open where the match is weak. Clone size is given for some rows only: seen once, a few or many times, or a class if the clone is expanded.

>.|.|TRBJ1-1|TRBV11-3
CASSKDSMNTEAFF
TGTGCCAGCAGCAAGGACAGTATGAACACTGAAGCTTTCTTT
>few|.|TRBJ1-3|TRBV11-3
CASSLQVGPGNTIYF
TGTGCCAGCAGCTTACAGGTGGGGCCAGGAAACACCATATATTTT
>few|.|TRBJ2-3|TRBV15
CATSRVETSADTQYF
TGTGCCACCAGCAGAGTGGAGACTTCTGCAGATACGCAGTATTTT
>.|.|TRBJ2-7|TRBV1
CASSKGRFSYEQYF
TGCGCCAGCAGCAAGGGACGTTTCTCCTACGAGCAGTACTTC
>few|.|TRBJ2-3|TRBV28
CASSGGSTDTQYF
TGTGCCAGCAGCGGGGGAAGCACAGATACGCAGTATTTT
>.|.|TRBJ1-2|TRBV6-8
CATNYGNYGYTF
TGTGCCACCAACTATGGGAACTATGGCTACACCTTC
>few|TRBD1|TRBJ2-7|TRBV9
CASSATDRGYEQYF
TGTGCCAGCAGCGCAACGGACAGGGGTTACGAGCAGTACTTC
>few|.|TRBJ2-3|TRBV6-8
CASRTRTDTQYF
TGTGCCAGCAGGACCCGAACAGATACGCAGTATTTT
>few|.|TRBJ2-7|TRBV15
CATSPGPGDRNEQYF
TGTGCCACCAGCCCGGGACCGGGAGACAGAAACGAGCAGTACTTC
>medium-sized|.|TRBJ2-1|TRBV11-3
CASSLTASYSYNEQFF
TGTGCCAGCAGCTTAACGGCTAGCTACTCCTACAATGAGCAGTTCTTC
>.|TRBD1|TRBJ1-5|TRBV19
CASSIKSGQGFYQPQHF
TGTGCCAGTAGTATCAAATCGGGACAGGGCTTCTATCAGCCCCAGCATTTT